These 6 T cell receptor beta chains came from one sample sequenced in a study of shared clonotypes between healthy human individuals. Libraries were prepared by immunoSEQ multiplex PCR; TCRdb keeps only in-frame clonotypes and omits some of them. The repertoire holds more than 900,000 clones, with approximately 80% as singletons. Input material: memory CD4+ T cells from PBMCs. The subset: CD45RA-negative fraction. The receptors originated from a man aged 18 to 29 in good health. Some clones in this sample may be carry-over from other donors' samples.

The CDR3: CASSVVSSKGYTF. The CDR3 DNA follows: TGTGCCAGCAGCGTAGTGTCATCGAAAGGCTACACCTTC. The chain is built from TRBV9 and TRBJ1-2; no clear D gene. This CDR3 contains 13 residues. Trimming left V 0 bases short and J 8 bases short, with 11 bases between. The germline V gene encodes CDR1 SGDLS and CDR2 YYNGEE.

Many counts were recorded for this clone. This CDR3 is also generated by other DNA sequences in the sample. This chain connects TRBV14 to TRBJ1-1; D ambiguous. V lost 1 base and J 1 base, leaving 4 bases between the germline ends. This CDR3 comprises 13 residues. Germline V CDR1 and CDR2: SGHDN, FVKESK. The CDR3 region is CASSQGRNTEAFF. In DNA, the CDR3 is TGTGCCAGCAGCCAAGGCAGGAACACTGAAGCTTTCTTT.

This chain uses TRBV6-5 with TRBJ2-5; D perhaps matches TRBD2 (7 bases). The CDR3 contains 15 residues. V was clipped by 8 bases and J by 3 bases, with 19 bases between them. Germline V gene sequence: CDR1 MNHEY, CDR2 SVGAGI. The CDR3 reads CASGRRRGREETQYF. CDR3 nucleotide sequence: TGTGCCAGCGGACGGAGGCGGGGGCGTGAAGAGACCCAGTACTTC.

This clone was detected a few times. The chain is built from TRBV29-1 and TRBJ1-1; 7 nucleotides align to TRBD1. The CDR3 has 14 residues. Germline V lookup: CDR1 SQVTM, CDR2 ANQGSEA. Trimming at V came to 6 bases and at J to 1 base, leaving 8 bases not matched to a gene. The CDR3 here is CSVSGHRGNTEAFF. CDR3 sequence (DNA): TGCAGCGTCTCAGGGCACAGGGGGAACACTGAAGCTTTCTTT.

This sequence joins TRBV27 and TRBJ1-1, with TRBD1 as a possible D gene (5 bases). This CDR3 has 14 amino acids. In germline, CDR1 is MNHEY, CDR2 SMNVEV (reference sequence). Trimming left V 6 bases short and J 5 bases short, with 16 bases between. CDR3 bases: TGTGCCAGCAGCCAAGCCTGGGGGGGGACTGAAGCTTTCTTT. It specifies CASSQAWGGTEAFF.

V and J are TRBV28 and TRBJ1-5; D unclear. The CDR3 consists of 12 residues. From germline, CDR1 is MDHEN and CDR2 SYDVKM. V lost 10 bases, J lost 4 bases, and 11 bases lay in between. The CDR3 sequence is CATQWVNQPQHF. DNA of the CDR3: TGTGCCACCCAGTGGGTGAATCAGCCCCAGCATTTT.